Below, 23 T cell receptor beta chains from the same sample are listed, as sequenced in a study of blood T cell repertoires in COVID-19. Here immunoSEQ multiplex PCR was the method, and the copy in TCRdb shows in-frame clones only, minus some. This table has some 250,000 clones, 70% to 90% appearing once. Material for sequencing was peripheral blood. The receptors come from a woman in her twenties or thirties with acute or convalescent COVID-19.

This clone was detected only once. This rearrangement joins TRBV19 to TRBJ2-1; D unresolved. V shed 10 bases and J shed 9 bases, with 16 bases lying between them. Germline V lookup: CDR1 LNHDA, CDR2 SQIVND (reference sequence). CDR3 length: 12 residues. In DNA form, the CDR3 reads TGTGCCACCAGTCACCCCCTCTTTGAGCAGTTCTTC. Translation: CATSHPLFEQFF.

V usage is TRBV30 and J usage is TRBJ2-2; 11 nucleotides line up with TRBD2. V was pared by 6 bases and J by 5 bases, with 8 bases of the junction left unmatched. The germline V gene has CDR1 GTSNPN and CDR2 SVGIG (reference sequence). This CDR3 is 15 amino acids long. Here the CDR3 DNA reads TGTGCCTGTCTGACTAGCGGGGTCATGACCGGGGAGCTGTTTTTT. It is translated as CACLTSGVMTGELFF.

V and J are TRBV5-1 and TRBJ2-7; no clear D gene. Germline CDR1 is SGHRS and CDR2 is YFSETQ. The germline V and J ends were trimmed by 0 bases and 5 bases, with 12 bases remaining between them. This CDR3 has 14 amino acids. The CDR3 sequence is CASSLASSLDEQYF. The CDR3 DNA is TGCGCCAGCAGCTTGGCGAGTAGTTTAGACGAGCAGTACTTC. Together with reference TRBV5-1 and TRBJ2-7, the CDR3 gives the full variable domain: KAGVTQTPRYLIKTRGQQVTLSCSPISGHRSVSWYQQTPGQGLQFLFEYFSETQRNKGNFPGRFSGRQFSNSRSEMNVSTLELGDSALYLCASSLASSLDEQYFGPGTRLTVT.

V is TRBV19 and J is TRBJ2-7, with TRBD1 identical over 7 bases. Per the germline V gene, CDR1 is LNHDA and CDR2 is SQIVND (reference sequence). V was pared by 1 base and J by 2 bases, with 5 bases of the junction left unmatched. The CDR3 consists of 15 residues. CDR3 coding DNA: TGTGCCAGTAGTATAGGACAGGGTGAGGCCTACGAGCAGTACTTC. Amino acid sequence: CASSIGQGEAYEQYF.

In nucleotides, the CDR3 is TGTGCCAGCAGCCAGGTGGTGGGTTCGTGGGAGGAAAAACTGTTTTTT. Translation: CASSQVVGSWEEKLFF. This chain joins TRBV7-2 and TRBJ1-4; no clear D. This CDR3 region has 16 residues. Germline CDR1 reads SGHTA; CDR2 reads FQGNSA. Trimming cost V 5 bases and J 8 bases, with 21 bases left between them.

The chain links TRBV30 to TRBJ1-6; D ambiguous. Germline V gene data show CDR1 as GTSNPN and CDR2 as SVGIG (reference sequence). The CDR3 has 13 residues. V was pared by 5 bases and J by 0 bases, with 5 bases between. The DNA of the CDR3 is TGTGCCTGGGCTAGCTCCTATAATTCACCCCTCCACTTT. Protein sequence: CAWASSYNSPLHF.

This CDR3 reads CAFRDYTDTQYF. The CDR3 nucleotides are TGTGCCTTCAGGGACTACACAGATACGCAGTATTTT. This chain links TRBV30 with TRBJ2-3; 7 bases match TRBD2. The CDR3 has 12 residues. With V trimmed by 7 bases and J by 2 bases, 3 bases remained unmatched. Germline V gene lookup returns CDR1 GTSNPN and CDR2 SVGIG (reference sequence).

CDR3 sequence (DNA): TGTGCCACCAGAGACGACTGGTCACCCCTCCACTTT. Its protein product is CATRDDWSPLHF. The chain recombines TRBV15 with TRBJ1-6; D call uncertain. CDR1 is LNHNV and CDR2 is YYDKDF in the germline V gene (reference sequence). CDR3 length: 12 amino acids. V dropped 6 bases and J dropped 10 bases, with 10 bases sitting between them. The full variable domain, in which reference TRBV15 and TRBJ1-6 provide the parts outside the CDR3, is DAMVIQNPRYQVTQFGKPVTLSCSQTLNHNVMYWYQQKSSQAPKLLFHYYDKDFNNEADTPDNFQSRRPNTSFCFLDIRSPGLGDTAMYLCATRDDWSPLHFGNGTRLTVT.

The V call is TRBV6-5, the J call TRBJ1-1, with 8 bases identical to TRBD1. The CDR3 covers 15 residues. V dropped 5 bases and J dropped 4; count of bases not matched to a gene: 9. The germline V gene has CDR1 MNHEY and CDR2 SVGAGI. The CDR3 nucleotides read TGTGCCAGCAGTCCCCGGACAGGGAAGAGCACTGAAGCTTTCTTT. Its translation: CASSPRTGKSTEAFF.

The chain joins TRBV7-9 to TRBJ2-7, with D unresolved. The CDR3 length is 11 residues. Deletions cut 2 bases from V and 5 bases from J, with 4 bases between. The germline gives CDR1 SEHNR, CDR2 FQNEAQ (reference sequence). CDR3 residues: CASSLYDEQYF. CDR3 nucleotides: TGTGCCAGCAGCTTATATGACGAGCAGTACTTC.

The rearrangement uses TRBV2 and TRBJ2-5; D might be TRBD2 (6 bases). CDR3 size: 15 residues. V was pared by 5 bases and J by 2 bases, with 15 bases between. The V gene's germline CDR1 is SNHLY and CDR2 FYNNEI. This CDR3 reads CASSQAPGGQETQYF. In DNA, the CDR3 is TGTGCCAGCAGTCAGGCCCCCGGGGGACAAGAGACCCAGTACTTC. The full variable domain, rest sourced from reference TRBV2 and TRBJ2-5, is EPEVTQTPSHQVTQMGQEVILRCVPISNHLYFYWYRQILGQKVEFLVSFYNNEISEKSEIFDDQFSVERPDGSNFTLKIRSTKLEDSAMYFCASSQAPGGQETQYFGPGTRLLVL.

The chain links TRBV19 to TRBJ1-5; 8 bases map to TRBD1. This CDR3 region has 15 residues. With 6 bases clipped from V and 4 bases from J, the junction kept 8 bases outside the gene matches. From germline, CDR1 is LNHDA and CDR2 SQIVND (reference sequence). CDR3 coding DNA: TGTGCCAGTAGCCTCGGACAGGGAGGGAATCAGCCCCAGCATTTT. The encoded protein is CASSLGQGGNQPQHF.

This clone appeared once. The chain carries TRBV19 and TRBJ1-2, with 9 bases lining up with TRBD1. This CDR3 comprises 15 residues. The V gene's germline CDR1 is LNHDA and CDR2 SQIVND (reference sequence). V gave up 3 bases and J gave up 8 bases; unmatched junction bases: 10. CDR3 coding DNA: TGTGCCAGTAGTATCCCTAACAGGGGGCGTAGAGGCTACACCTTC. Translation: CASSIPNRGRRGYTF.

CDR3: CSASSHQETQYF. DNA for the CDR3: TGCAGTGCTAGTAGCCACCAAGAGACCCAGTACTTC. V gene TRBV20-1 combines with J gene TRBJ2-5; no definite D call. This CDR3 comprises 12 residues. Trimming left V 3 bases short and J 0 bases short, with 5 bases between. The germline V gene encodes CDR1 DFQATT and CDR2 SNEGSKA (reference sequence).

V is TRBV7-6 and J is TRBJ1-2, with TRBD1 matching 9 bases. The CDR3 loop spans 15 amino acids. Germline CDR1 and CDR2: SGHVS and FNYEAQ. Unmatched junction bases numbered 7, after V lost 5 bases and J lost 3 bases. Written as DNA, the CDR3 is TGTGCCAGCAGCCATCGGGACAGGGCGGACTATGGCTACACCTTC. Amino acid sequence: CASSHRDRADYGYTF.

As DNA, the CDR3 is TGTGCTAGTCGGTACAATGAGCAGTTCTTC. Translated, it gives CASRYNEQFF. The chain combines TRBV12-5 with TRBJ2-1; D remains unclear. Trimming shortened V by 8 bases and J by 4 bases, and 3 bases separated the two germline ends. The CDR3 sequence is 10 residues long. Germline-derived CDR1 and CDR2 are LGHNT and FRNRAP.

The chain uses TRBV27 and TRBJ2-2; TRBD2 is a possible D gene (6 bases). This CDR3 spans 16 amino acids. V was pared by 3 bases and J by 2 bases, with 13 bases between. Germline V gives CDR1 MNHEY, CDR2 SMNVEV (reference sequence). The CDR3, as DNA: TGTGCCAGCAGTTTTACCGGGACTCTAAACACCGGGGAGCTGTTTTTT. Its translation is CASSFTGTLNTGELFF.

Only a few counts were recorded for this clone. V usage is TRBV10-1 and J usage is TRBJ2-2; a weak D match, TRBD2 (5 bases). The CDR3 runs to 14 residues. Germline V gene data show CDR1 as WNHNN and CDR2 as SYGVQD (reference sequence). V was shortened by 4 bases and J by 4 bases, with 10 bases between the two germline ends. DNA for the CDR3: TGCGCCAGCAGTGGAACGGAGGTCACCGGGGAGCTGTTTTTT. It is translated as CASSGTEVTGELFF.

V gene TRBV11-3 combines with J gene TRBJ1-1; D not certain. V gave up 5 bases and J gave up 3 bases, with 10 bases separating them. Germline CDR1 is SGHNT and CDR2 is YENEEA. The CDR3 is 13 amino acids. CDR3 region: CASSPNRDTEAFF. CDR3 DNA sequence: TGTGCCAGCAGCCCCAACCGGGACACTGAAGCTTTCTTT.

The V and J genes are TRBV5-1 and TRBJ1-2; D is perhaps TRBD1 (5 bases). With 0 bases removed from V and 4 bases from J, the gap between germline ends came to 13 bases. This CDR3 has 15 residues. In germline, CDR1 is SGHRS, CDR2 YFSETQ. The CDR3 sequence: CASSLAEGASYGYTF. As DNA, the CDR3 is TGCGCCAGCAGCTTGGCCGAAGGGGCTAGCTATGGCTACACCTTC.

The rearrangement uses TRBV9 and TRBJ1-2; 9 positions agree with TRBD1. The CDR3 runs to 16 residues. Trimming cost V 4 bases and J 1 base; bases outside gene matches: 8. Germline V gene sequence: CDR1 SGDLS, CDR2 YYNGEE. Written as DNA, the CDR3 is TGTGCCAGCAGCACCCCCGGGACAGGGTATAACTATGGCTACACCTTC. It yields the protein CASSTPGTGYNYGYTF.

This chain uses TRBV4-3 with TRBJ2-1; 7 bases are a match to TRBD2. V shed 3 bases, J shed 10 bases, and the junction held 6 bases outside the gene matches. This CDR3 comprises 13 residues. The V gene's germline CDR1 is LGHNA and CDR2 YSLEER. The CDR3 coding sequence is TGCGCCAGCAGCCAGATTATAGCGGGCGAGCAGTTCTTC. Translation: CASSQIIAGEQFF.

This clone occurred a few times. This chain connects TRBV7-2 to TRBJ2-5; D might be TRBD2 (5 bases). Germline V CDR1 and CDR2: SGHTA, FQGNSA. V lost 5 bases, J lost 5 bases, and 24 bases lay in between. The CDR3 contains 17 residues. The CDR3 spells CASSPGRGLRGLETQYF. In nucleotides, the CDR3 is TGTGCCAGCAGCCCCGGACGAGGACTTAGAGGTTTGGAGACCCAGTACTTC. Based on the CDR3 plus reference TRBV7-2 and TRBJ2-5, the full variable domain is GAGVSQSPSNKVTEKGKDVELRCDPISGHTALYWYRQSLGQGLEFLIYFQGNSAPDKSGLPSDRFSAERTGGSVSTLTIQRTQQEDSAVYLCASSPGRGLRGLETQYFGPGTRLLVL.